What follows are 4 T cell receptor beta chains derived from one specimen sequenced in a study of OX40 agonist ivuxolimab in advanced cancers. Repertoires were generated with immunoSEQ multiplex PCR, while TCRdb's copy carries only in-frame clones and drops some. The sample lists about 77,000 clones; around 92% were seen once. The input for sequencing was CD4+ or CD8+ T cells sorted from blood, taken in a trial of the OX40 agonist ivuxolimab. Receptors originate from an adult with an advanced solid tumor such as melanoma, head and neck, liver or kidney cancer.

The chain is built from TRBV10-3 and TRBJ2-7, with 11 bases matching TRBD1. Germline values: CDR1 ENHRY, CDR2 SYGVKD. The CDR3 has 14 residues. The V segment lost 6 bases and the J segment 2 bases; nucleotides outside the gene matches: 3. Here the CDR3 reads CAISGQGAPYEQYF. The CDR3 nucleotides are TGTGCCATCAGCGGACAGGGGGCCCCCTACGAGCAGTACTTC.

This clone is a singleton in its sample. The chain combines TRBV5-6 with TRBJ2-2; 8 nucleotides agree with TRBD2. Germline V gene lookup returns CDR1 SGHDT and CDR2 YYEEEE. The CDR3 sequence is 16 residues long. Germline trimming cut 0 bases from V and 6 bases from J; bases unmatched to any gene: 7. CDR3 sequence: CASSLVAGRGAGELFF. The CDR3 nucleotides read TGTGCCAGCAGCTTGGTCGCCGGGAGGGGGGCCGGGGAGCTGTTTTTT. The whole variable domain, remainder taken from reference TRBV5-6 and TRBJ2-2, is DAGVTQSPTHLIKTRGQQVTLRCSPKSGHDTVSWYQQALGQGPQFIFQYYEEEERQRGNFPDRFSGHQFPNYSSELNVNALLLGDSALYLCASSLVAGRGAGELFFGEGSRLTVL.

The rearrangement links TRBV7-9 to TRBJ1-3, with D unclear. The CDR3 loop spans 14 amino acids. The V end was cut by 1 base, the J end by 5 bases, with 9 bases between. CDR1 and CDR2 (germline): SEHNR, FQNEAQ (reference sequence). As DNA, the CDR3 is TGTGCCAGCAGCTTAGGGGGAGACAGAAACACCATATATTTT. Its protein is CASSLGGDRNTIYF.

This chain connects TRBV4-1 to TRBJ1-2, with 8 bases that match TRBD1. CDR3 length equals 15 residues. V was clipped by 0 bases and J by 9 bases; unmatched bases: 9. CDR1 and CDR2 (germline): MGHRA, YSYEKL. The CDR3 nucleotides read TGCGCCAGCAGCCAAGACCCGATGGGACAGGCAAGCTACACCTTC. As protein: CASSQDPMGQASYTF.